Presented here are 18 T cell receptor beta chains from one specimen sequenced in a study of shared clonotypes between healthy human individuals. Sequenced by immunoSEQ multiplex PCR; TCRdb stores in-frame clones only, minus some. The top ten clones hold more than 0.35% of a sample with about 2.4 million clones, 93% of them seen once. Sequencing input: naive CD4+ T cells from PBMCs. Subset indicated: CD45RA+ positively selected. These receptors all stem from a man between 18 and 29 years old in good health. Some clones in this sample may be carry-over from other donors' samples.

This clone has only one observation. The chain employs TRBV10-3 and TRBJ2-1; 8 bases match TRBD2. Germline values: CDR1 ENHRY, CDR2 SYGVKD. Trimming removed 5 bases from V and 5 bases from J; junction bases left unmatched: 2. The CDR3 is made up of 13 amino acids. This chain's CDR3 is CAISSGGNNEQFF. CDR3 bases: TGTGCCATCAGTAGCGGGGGTAACAATGAGCAGTTCTTC.

This chain joins TRBV6-5 and TRBJ1-2; D uncertain. Trimming left V 2 bases short and J 6 bases short, with 7 bases between. The V gene's germline CDR1 is MNHEY and CDR2 SVGAGI. The CDR3 has 12 amino acids. The CDR3 DNA is TGTGCCAGCAGTTACAGGGATAATGGCTACACCTTC. Translated: CASSYRDNGYTF.

Notes on this clone: Other DNA variants within this sample encode the same CDR3. The chain has TRBV28 and TRBJ1-5; no reliable D call. Trimming took 7 bases from V and 1 from J, leaving 5 bases between them. The CDR3 extends over 12 amino acids. Per the germline V gene, CDR1 is MDHEN and CDR2 is SYDVKM. CDR3 loop: CASTDSNQPQHF. In DNA form, the CDR3 reads TGTGCCAGCACTGACAGCAATCAGCCCCAGCATTTT.

The V gene is TRBV7-2, the J gene TRBJ1-1, with TRBD1 as a possible D gene (6 bases). Germline V gives CDR1 SGHTA, CDR2 FQGNSA. The V gene lost 3 bases and the J gene lost 3 bases, with 17 bases spanning the gap. CDR3 length equals 16 residues. The CDR3 sequence: CASSFWAGEGYTEAFF. The CDR3 nucleotides are TGTGCCAGCAGCTTCTGGGCAGGGGAAGGGTACACTGAAGCTTTCTTT.

Worth noting for this clone: In the same sample, other DNA sequences code for this CDR3. The rearrangement links TRBV7-8 to TRBJ1-1, with a tentative D call TRBD1 (5 bases). Germline loops: CDR1 SGHVS, CDR2 FQNEAQ. Trimming cost V 1 base and J 1 base, with 7 bases left between them. This CDR3 region has 14 residues. The DNA for the CDR3 is TGTGCCAGCAGCTTAGTCGGGGGGAACACTGAAGCTTTCTTT. Translation gives CASSLVGGNTEAFF.

V is TRBV28 and J is TRBJ2-7, with D perhaps TRBD1 (7 bases). The CDR3 totals 13 residues. Trimming took 2 bases from V and 7 from J, leaving 12 bases between them. The germline V gene has CDR1 MDHEN and CDR2 SYDVKM. The CDR3 loop is CASSLGQGGEQYF. Written as DNA, the CDR3 is TGTGCCAGCAGTTTAGGGCAGGGGGGTGAGCAGTACTTC.

This clone was counted a single time. The rearrangement joins TRBV19 to TRBJ1-3; possibly TRBD1 for D (5 bases). The CDR3 consists of 16 residues. V gave up 5 bases and J gave up 0 bases, with 14 bases separating them. Germline CDR1 LNHDA, CDR2 SQIVND (reference sequence). The CDR3 reads CASSPDRIHSGNTIYF. CDR3 nucleotide sequence: TGTGCCAGTAGTCCAGACAGAATTCACTCTGGAAACACCATATATTTT. The complete variable domain, with remaining parts taken from reference TRBV19 and TRBJ1-3, reads DGGITQSPKYLFRKEGQNVTLSCEQNLNHDAMYWYRQDPGQGLRLIYYSQIVNDFQKGDIAEGYSVSREKKESFPLTVTSAQKNPTAFYLCASSPDRIHSGNTIYFGEGSWLTVV.

This clone was seen just once. This chain connects TRBV9 to TRBJ1-1; weak D call: TRBD1 (6 bases). Trimming took off 0 bases at V and 6 bases at J, with 15 bases between the two ends. The germline CDR1 and CDR2 sequences are SGDLS and YYNGEE. This CDR3 contains 15 residues. The CDR3 protein is CASSVVWGAPPEAFF. The CDR3 DNA is TGTGCCAGCAGCGTAGTTTGGGGGGCGCCCCCTGAAGCTTTCTTT.

The genes are TRBV7-3 and TRBJ2-3, with 7 bases matching TRBD1. Germline V gene lookup returns CDR1 SGHTA and CDR2 FQGTGA. The CDR3 runs to 16 residues. V shed 2 bases, J shed 5 bases, and the junction held 10 bases outside the gene matches. CDR3 amino acids: CASSLYRTGTLDTQYF. DNA of the CDR3: TGTGCCAGCAGCTTATACCGGACAGGAACCTTAGATACGCAGTATTTT.

This chain uses TRBV9 with TRBJ2-5; possible D gene TRBD2, 5 bases. Trimming pared 0 bases from V and 4 bases from J, leaving 13 bases between. The CDR3 has 15 residues. The germline V gene encodes CDR1 SGDLS and CDR2 YYNGEE. This CDR3 is CASSVALAGGETQYF. The CDR3 nucleotides are TGTGCCAGCAGCGTAGCTCTGGCGGGCGGAGAGACCCAGTACTTC.

The V and J genes are TRBV21-1 and TRBJ2-3; TRBD2, the table's D call, lacks a check against the DNA. TRBV21-1 has pseudogene status. CDR3 length: 14 amino acids. The chain's CDR3 is CARGTSGAGDTQYF. CDR3 nucleotide sequence: TGTGCCAGAGGGACTAGCGGGGCGGGAGATACGCAGTATTTT.

The chain is built from TRBV5-1 and TRBJ2-7; 11 bases match TRBD1. CDR3 size: 16 residues. The germline V gene has CDR1 SGHRS and CDR2 YFSETQ. V dropped 0 bases and J dropped 4; count of bases not matched to a gene: 6. CDR3 in amino acids: CASSLGQDRGLYEQYF. In nucleotides, the CDR3 is TGCGCCAGCAGCTTGGGTCAGGACAGGGGGCTTTACGAGCAGTACTTC.

The V call is TRBV18, the J call TRBJ2-3; no firm D call. Trimming stripped 3 bases from V and 6 bases from J, with 10 bases between. Germline CDR1 is KGHSH and CDR2 is LQKENI. The CDR3 is 13 amino acids. The DNA of the CDR3 is TGTGCCAGCTCACCCGGCCCCCCGGATACGCAGTATTTT. This encodes CASSPGPPDTQYF.

V usage is TRBV28 and J usage is TRBJ1-5; no clear D. This CDR3 contains 13 residues. The germline CDR1 and CDR2 sequences are MDHEN and SYDVKM. V gave up 0 bases and J gave up 5 bases, with 5 bases separating them. CDR3 in amino acids: CASSLWSDQPQHF. In DNA, the CDR3 is TGTGCCAGCAGTTTATGGTCCGATCAGCCCCAGCATTTT.

The chain links TRBV7-3 to TRBJ2-3; D may be TRBD2 (6 bases). The V and J ends lost 6 bases and 9 bases respectively, with 16 bases between them. Germline-derived CDR1 and CDR2 are SGHTA and FQGTGA. CDR3 length: 13 residues. DNA for the CDR3: TGTGCCAGCAGTCCACGCAGGGACTTGACGCAGTATTTT. Translated, it gives CASSPRRDLTQYF.

CDR3 loop: CASSLDRGNGYTF. The CDR3 DNA reads as TGTGCCAGCAGCCTGGACAGGGGGAACGGCTACACCTTC. The chain recombines TRBV6-5 with TRBJ1-2; 10 nucleotides line up with TRBD1. Germline V lookup: CDR1 MNHEY, CDR2 SVGAGI. V gave up 6 bases and J gave up 8 bases; unmatched junction bases: 6. This CDR3 comprises 13 residues.

V usage is TRBV19 and J usage is TRBJ2-1; 7 bases are shared with TRBD2. With V trimmed by 5 bases and J by 4 bases, 11 bases remained unmatched. In germline, CDR1 is LNHDA, CDR2 SQIVND (reference sequence). The CDR3 has 16 amino acids. The CDR3 protein is CASSVGLDNNYNEQFF. The CDR3, as DNA: TGTGCCAGTAGTGTTGGACTAGACAACAATTACAATGAGCAGTTCTTC.

This chain joins TRBV19 and TRBJ2-5; D remains ambiguous. The germline V and J ends were trimmed by 6 bases and 6 bases, with 17 bases remaining between them. Per the germline V gene, CDR1 is LNHDA and CDR2 is SQIVND (reference sequence). The CDR3 has 14 amino acids. CDR3 in DNA: TGTGCCAGTAGCATTTCGACCCCTACACAGACCCAGTACTTC. Its translation is CASSISTPTQTQYF.